This T cell receptor (beta chain) was documented in a study of technical replicates of blood from several donors. This clone was observed a single time. This CDR3 has 16 amino acids. The V gene end was trimmed by 3 bases and the J gene end by 2 bases; junction bases not matched to a gene: 8. The germline V gene has CDR1 MDHEN and CDR2 SYDVKM. Some clones are missing from TCRdb's copy, which holds only in-frame ones; the method was immunoSEQ multiplex PCR. Of 53,000 or so clones in the sample, over 85% were seen once. Material for sequencing was PBMCs. The rearrangement links TRBV28 to TRBJ2-7; 9 bases agree with TRBD2. The source of this sequence is a human donor in good health. Some clones in this sample may be carry-over from other donors' samples. CDR3 protein: CASSFTLAGLTYEQYF. Written as DNA, the CDR3 is TGTGCCAGCAGTTTTACCCTAGCGGGGCTAACCTACGAGCAGTACTTC.